The T cell receptor beta chain under discussion was sequenced for a study of cytomegalovirus exposure and HLA in healthy donors. Germline CDR1 reads SNHLY; CDR2 reads FYNNEI. The CDR3 extends over 13 amino acids. V dropped 7 bases and J dropped 2; count of bases not matched to a gene: 4. PCR used 60 Vbeta primers and 13 Jbeta primers. Data came from immunoSEQ multiplex PCR; TCRdb stores just in-frame clones and leaves some out. Of roughly 180,000 clones listed, 60% to 80% are singletons. General study findings and limits: Using the classifier, cytomegalovirus status was reportedly diagnosed with high specificity and sensitivity. A further, later analysis showed that HLA-associated TCR beta chains (compared with equally common others) were more clonally expanded.

In regard to this clone: The antigen is undetermined.

This rearrangement joins TRBV2 to TRBJ2-5, with 7 bases that match TRBD1. This receptor was obtained from a man aged 45-60 years in good health and CMV-seropositive. The sample taken for sequencing was PBMCs. CDR3 amino acids: CASTKDRQETQYF. CDR3 bases: TGTGCCAGCACCAAGGACAGGCAAGAGACCCAGTACTTC.